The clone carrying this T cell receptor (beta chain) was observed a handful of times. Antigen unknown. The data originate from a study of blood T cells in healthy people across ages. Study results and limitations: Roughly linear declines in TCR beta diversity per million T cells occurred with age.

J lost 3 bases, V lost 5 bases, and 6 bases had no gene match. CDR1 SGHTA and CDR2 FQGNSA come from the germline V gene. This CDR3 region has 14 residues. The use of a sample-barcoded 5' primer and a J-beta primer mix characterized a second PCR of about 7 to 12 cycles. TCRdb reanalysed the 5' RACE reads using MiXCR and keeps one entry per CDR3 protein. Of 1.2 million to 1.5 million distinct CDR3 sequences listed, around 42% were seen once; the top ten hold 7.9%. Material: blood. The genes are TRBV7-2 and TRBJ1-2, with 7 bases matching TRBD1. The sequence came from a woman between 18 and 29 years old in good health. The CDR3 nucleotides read TGTGCCAGCAGCCGAGGGGGCGCGGACTATGGCTACACCTTC. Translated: CASSRGGADYGYTF.